This T cell receptor beta chain comes out of a study of T-cell reconstitution after alpha-beta-depleted transplantation in children. Unique molecular identifiers featured in how the TCRbeta library was prepared. TCRdb recomputed calls from the PCR reads with MiXCR, one row per CDR3 protein. The repertoire holds about 500,000 distinct CDR3 sequences, about 31% seen once, with more than 2% in the top ten. Germline V gene sequence: CDR1 SGHAT, CDR2 FQNNGV. This CDR3 is built from 18 residues. V shed 4 bases, J shed 3 bases, and the junction held 12 bases outside the gene matches. The source was PBMCs from the stem cell graft donor, collected from the stem cell graft. This clonotype was obtained from a human donor who donated a stem cell graft to a child with aplastic anemia. This chain uses TRBV11-2 with TRBJ2-6, with TRBD1 matching 7 bases. The CDR3 loop is CASSSRGSPRGGANVLTF. In DNA, the CDR3 is TGTGCCAGCAGCTCCAGGGGGTCTCCTCGGGGTGGGGCCAACGTCCTGACTTTC.